This is a list of T cell receptor beta chains from one sample in a study of blood T cell repertoires in COVID-19. Measured with immunoSEQ multiplex PCR; TCRdb has only the in-frame clones, and not every one. The sample includes more than 150,000 clones, 80% to 90% of them seen just once. The specimen sequenced was peripheral blood. Receptor source: a woman between 65 and 79 years old with acute or convalescent COVID-19. Each CDR3 is given without its conserved first and last residue.

TRBV5-6,TRBJ1-6,ASSLPSTGIHSPLH
TRBV28,TRBJ1-3,ASSESGAPSGNTIY
TRBV10-3,TRBJ1-1,AISDSPDSFISEAF
TRBV4-3,TRBJ1-2,ASSQEATQGANYGYT
TRBV4-3,TRBJ2-1,ASSSLLAGGYNEQF
TRBV9,TRBJ2-7,ASSPRTGLNEQY
TRBV7-9,TRBJ2-5,ASSSASGIETQY
TRBV19,TRBJ2-2,ASSLSDRGYNTGELF
TRBV11-2,TRBJ2-1,ASSFLADPYNEQF
TRBV11-3,TRBJ1-1,ASSLDRDRPPF
TRBV15,TRBJ2-3,ATSSRRTSETDTQY
TRBV5-1,TRBJ2-7,ASSLETSYEQY
TRBV27,TRBJ2-7,ASSIQAGGLDEQY
TRBV5-5,TRBJ1-3,ASSLGRGSGNTIY
TRBV6-5,TRBJ1-2,ASRPPGQPSYGYT
TRBV28,TRBJ2-2,ASSFGTRRSWTGELF
TRBV4-1,TRBJ1-1,ASSQAGTRNTEAF
TRBV7-2,TRBJ1-1,ASSYLPGLGAF
TRBV2,TRBJ2-4,ASSDRGNIQY
TRBV27,TRBJ1-5,ASSSEGVGNQPQH
TRBV2,TRBJ2-1,ASRTKSSYNEQF
TRBV5-4,TRBJ2-5,ATTRNRVQETQY
TRBV5-4,TRBJ2-3,ASSPGGQKHTDTQY
TRBV5-6,TRBJ1-4,ASSLGQENEKLF
TRBV7-2,TRBJ2-7,ASSLETVYEQY
TRBV6-5,TRBJ1-4,ASRRQNEKLF
TRBV6-1,TRBJ2-1,ASSEGQLAVGEQF
TRBV6-1,TRBJ1-1,ASSDRQWTEAF
TRBV5-1,TRBJ2-5,ASSRADWKETQY
TRBV30,TRBJ1-2,AWSAGLQGRTYGYT
TRBV5-5,TRBJ1-6,ASSLGGNDVNSPLH
TRBV3-1/TRBV3-2,TRBJ2-3,ASSPLTNTDTQY
TRBV3-1/TRBV3-2,TRBJ2-7,ASSQMTADPRYEQY
TRBV7-9,TRBJ2-5,ASSLTSGQETQY
TRBV4-1,TRBJ1-2,ASSQARTGLYGYT
TRBV10-3,TRBJ2-1,AISDLGLAGGSSSYNEQF
TRBV6-5,TRBJ2-7,ASSYQGQGPYEQY
TRBV30,TRBJ1-2,AWRSLGAMGYGYT
TRBV24-1,TRBJ1-1,ATSDWAGTEAF
TRBV5-1,TRBJ1-6,ASSPAGGGYSPLH
TRBV7-9,TRBJ1-6,ASSGFRNLSLH
TRBV2,TRBJ2-7,ASSQGQGPYEQY
TRBV7-6,TRBJ2-5,ASSSGVLETQY
TRBV30,TRBJ2-1,AWSPGVYNEQF
TRBV7-9,TRBJ1-2,ASSFDTTGGSYGYT
TRBV2,TRBJ2-3,ASSESLAGFTDTQY
TRBV6-1,TRBJ1-3,ASSARPGQGFGDTIY
TRBV19,TRBJ1-1,ASSSVGQKDTEAF
TRBV28,TRBJ1-1,AIAGPKTEAF
TRBV25-1,TRBJ2-1,ASSARGLAGGNEQF
TRBV11-3,TRBJ2-1,ASSLDSWYGWDRGRTDNEQF
TRBV18,TRBJ1-6,ASSRNMDPDSSPLH
TRBV5-1,TRBJ2-5,ASSTSGEETQY
TRBV5-1,TRBJ2-3,ASSLAQGPSTDTQY
TRBV7-2,TRBJ2-3,ASSLDLAGASADTQY